The 11 T cell receptor beta chains below come from one sample, sequenced in a study of long-term antiretroviral therapy in people with HIV. With survey level as its setting, the immunoSEQ assay was v3.0. Data came from immunoSEQ multiplex PCR; TCRdb stores just in-frame clones and leaves some out. The repertoire holds tens of thousands of clones, with approximately 80% as singletons. The sample here was unsorted PBMCs, taken 1.1 years before starting antiretroviral therapy. The source is a woman aged 25 to 39 with HIV.

The gene calls are TRBV29-1 and TRBJ2-5; 11 bases are shared with TRBD1. The V gene end was trimmed by 3 bases and the J gene end by 3 bases; junction bases not matched to a gene: 15. Germline CDR1 and CDR2: SQVTM and ANQGSEA. CDR3 length: 18 amino acids. CDR3 protein: CSVDGGIIRDRGKETQYF. In DNA form, the CDR3 reads TGCAGCGTTGATGGGGGGATTATCCGGGACAGGGGGAAAGAGACCCAGTACTTC.

This clone was counted a few times. The genes are TRBV2 and TRBJ1-2, with D possibly matching TRBD1 (6 bases). The germline V gene encodes CDR1 SNHLY and CDR2 FYNNEI. The CDR3 covers 13 residues. V was cut by 5 bases and J by 5 bases, with 12 bases left in between. In DNA form, the CDR3 reads TGTGCCAGCAGTTTACAGGGCGGATATGGCTACACCTTC. It is translated as CASSLQGGYGYTF. Complete variable domain (other parts from reference TRBV2 and TRBJ1-2): EPEVTQTPSHQVTQMGQEVILRCVPISNHLYFYWYRQILGQKVEFLVSFYNNEISEKSEIFDDQFSVERPDGSNFTLKIRSTKLEDSAMYFCASSLQGGYGYTFGSGTRLTVV.

This clone showed up just a few times. This rearrangement joins TRBV30 to TRBJ2-3; D gene unclear. Germline V gene sequence: CDR1 GTSNPN, CDR2 SVGIG (reference sequence). Trimming took 2 bases from V and 4 from J, leaving 10 bases between them. The CDR3 sequence is 13 residues long. The CDR3 sequence: CAWSHKGADTQYF. The CDR3 DNA sequence: TGTGCCTGGAGTCATAAGGGTGCAGATACGCAGTATTTT.

The CDR3 region has the DNA TGCGCCAGCAGCTTGGGACCCCCGAGGACCCAGTACTTC. Protein sequence: CASSLGPPRTQYF. The chain links TRBV5-1 to TRBJ2-5; the D is unclear. Germline V CDR1 and CDR2: SGHRS, YFSETQ. V was shortened by 0 bases and J by 7 bases, with 10 bases between the two germline ends. This CDR3 comprises 13 residues.

This clone is a singleton in its sample. This chain's CDR3 is CASSFTSQETQYF. In DNA form, the CDR3 reads TGCGCCAGCAGCTTCACTAGCCAAGAGACCCAGTACTTC. V usage is TRBV5-1 and J usage is TRBJ2-5; D is possibly TRBD2 (5 bases). The germline V gene has CDR1 SGHRS and CDR2 YFSETQ. The CDR3 consists of 13 residues. Trimming removed 2 bases from V and 1 base from J, with 6 bases in between. The whole variable domain, filled in from reference TRBV5-1 and TRBJ2-5, reads KAGVTQTPRYLIKTRGQQVTLSCSPISGHRSVSWYQQTPGQGLQFLFEYFSETQRNKGNFPGRFSGRQFSNSRSEMNVSTLELGDSALYLCASSFTSQETQYFGPGTRLLVL.

The chain carries TRBV19 and TRBJ1-2; 8 bases are a match to TRBD1. The V gene end was trimmed by 5 bases and the J gene end by 4 bases; junction bases not matched to a gene: 9. The CDR3 is made up of 15 amino acids. Per germline, CDR1 LNHDA and CDR2 SQIVND (reference sequence). The CDR3 loop is CASSPRTGSVYGYTF. The CDR3 DNA sequence: TGTGCCAGTAGTCCTCGGACAGGGTCAGTCTATGGCTACACCTTC.

The chain recombines TRBV9 with TRBJ2-7; tentative D call: TRBD1 (6 bases). This CDR3 contains 14 residues. Per germline, CDR1 SGDLS and CDR2 YYNGEE. Trimming left V 2 bases short and J 3 bases short, with 12 bases between. The CDR3: CASSVSDRDYEQYF. In nucleotides, the CDR3 is TGTGCCAGCAGCGTTTCGGACAGAGACTACGAGCAGTACTTC.

This rearrangement joins TRBV30 to TRBJ1-3; D call uncertain. V was cut by 4 bases and J by 0 bases, with 13 bases left in between. This CDR3 is 15 amino acids long. Germline CDR1 and CDR2: GTSNPN and SVGIG (reference sequence). The CDR3 sequence is CAWTPAGFSGNTIYF. The CDR3 region has the DNA TGTGCCTGGACCCCCGCCGGGTTCTCTGGAAACACCATATATTTT. Combining the CDR3 with reference TRBV30 and TRBJ1-3 gives the whole variable domain SQTIHQWPATLVQPVGSPLSLECTVEGTSNPNLYWYRQAAGRGLQLLFYSVGIGQISSEVPQNLSASRPQDRQFILSSKKLLLSDSGFYLCAWTPAGFSGNTIYFGEGSWLTVV.

This chain joins TRBV18 and TRBJ2-6; no clear D gene. This CDR3 is built from 15 residues. Trimming took off 6 bases at V and 2 bases at J, with 11 bases between the two ends. CDR1 is KGHSH and CDR2 is LQKENI in the germline V gene. The CDR3 reads CASSQATTGANVLTF. In DNA, the CDR3 is TGTGCCAGCTCCCAAGCAACAACTGGGGCCAACGTCCTGACTTTC.

Points on this clone: The conserved phenylalanine or tryptophan is not found at the CDR3 terminus, so this likely reflects a read error. The chain is built from TRBV15 and TRBJ2-3; perhaps TRBD1 as D (6 bases). This CDR3 region has 16 residues. CDR1 and CDR2 from the germline V gene are LNHNV and YYDKDF (reference sequence). The germline V and J ends were trimmed by 1 base and 2 bases, with 13 bases remaining between them. As DNA, the CDR3 is TGTGCCACCAGCAGAGGGACACAGGGCAACACAGATACGCAGTATTCT. Translated, it gives CATSRGTQGNTDTQYS.

The V call is TRBV6-1, the J call TRBJ1-2, with no clear D. Germline-derived CDR1 and CDR2 are MNHNS and SASEGT. The CDR3 contains 14 residues. V dropped 0 bases and J dropped 4 bases, with 9 bases sitting between them. This CDR3 reads CASSEAPLGYGYTF. CDR3 in DNA: TGTGCCAGCAGTGAAGCCCCACTGGGCTATGGCTACACCTTC.